Below, 5 T cell receptor beta chains from the same sample are listed, as sequenced in a study of cytomegalovirus exposure and HLA in healthy donors. Vbeta (60) and Jbeta (13) primers were used in the PCR. Sequencing was performed with immunoSEQ multiplex PCR; in TCRdb, only in-frame clones are kept and a portion is missing. The sample yields roughly 130,000 clones, roughly 88% seen once. Sequenced material: PBMCs. These receptors came from a man between 45 and 60 years old in good health and CMV-seronegative.

The CDR3 protein is CASSLEGVGPPYF. CDR3 coding DNA: TGCGCCAGCAGCTTGGAAGGGGTTGGGCCTCCTTACTTC. The chain recombines TRBV5-1 with TRBJ2-7; D is perhaps TRBD1 (5 bases). V was clipped by 0 bases and J by 13 bases, with 17 bases between them. The germline V gene has CDR1 SGHRS and CDR2 YFSETQ. This CDR3 contains 13 residues.

The rearrangement links TRBV5-1 to TRBJ2-7, with D maybe TRBD1 (6 bases). Germline V gives CDR1 SGHRS, CDR2 YFSETQ. V was shortened by 4 bases and J by 2 bases, with 13 bases between the two germline ends. The CDR3 length is 14 residues. The chain's CDR3 is CASSQGPQTYEQYF. CDR3 DNA sequence: TGCGCCAGCAGCCAGGGGCCCCAAACCTACGAGCAGTACTTC.

The rearrangement links TRBV9 to TRBJ2-3; D might be TRBD2 (6 bases). The germline gives CDR1 SGDLS, CDR2 YYNGEE. The CDR3 length is 11 residues. The germline V and J ends were trimmed by 3 bases and 13 bases, with 12 bases remaining between them. The chain's CDR3 is CASSAGLEKYF. The CDR3 nucleotides are TGTGCCAGCAGCGCGGGACTTGAGAAGTATTTT.

The chain carries TRBV29-1 and TRBJ1-2, with 9 positions matching TRBD1. Germline V gives CDR1 SQVTM, CDR2 ANQGSEA. The ends lost 4 bases at V and 7 bases at J; junction bases unmatched: 7. This CDR3 contains 13 residues. The CDR3 reads CSVAGGQGSGYTF. The CDR3 DNA sequence: TGCAGCGTTGCTGGGGGACAGGGTTCTGGCTACACCTTC. Looking up the rest from reference TRBV29-1 and TRBJ1-2 gives the full variable domain: SAVISQKPSRDICQRGTSLTIQCQVDSQVTMMFWYRQQPGQSLTLIATANQGSEATYESGFVIDKFPISRPNLTFSTLTVSNMSPEDSSIYLCSVAGGQGSGYTFGSGTRLTVV.

The rearrangement links TRBV4-3 to TRBJ1-1; possible D gene TRBD1, 5 bases. The V end lost 4 bases, the J end lost 1 base, and 10 bases lay between the germline ends. The CDR3 extends over 14 amino acids. CDR1 is LGHNA and CDR2 is YSLEER in the germline V gene. The CDR3 sequence is CASSRNTGNTEAFF. For the CDR3, the DNA is TGCGCCAGCAGCCGGAATACAGGGAACACTGAAGCTTTCTTT.